A selection of T cell receptor beta chains follows, all from one sample in a study of T cells expressing NK-cell markers. TCRdb re-called the 5' RACE reads and gives one entry per CDR3 protein, without DNA. The table lists 440,000 or so distinct CDR3 sequences. The sequenced material came from blood T cells: a sorted CD56 or NKG2C T cell subset, CD4+ or CD8+ T cells, or bulk PBMC T cells (not recorded which). These receptors all come from a woman between 18 and 70 years old in good health. Both conserved end residues are part of each CDR3. Expanded clones get a size class; other rows say once, few or many, or leave the size out.

V gene	J gene	CDR3 length	clone size	CDR3 protein
TRBV20-1	TRBJ1-1	14	-	CSAPPWQKNTEAFF
TRBV30	TRBJ2-1	14	-	CAWSVGLEGNEQFF
TRBV6-5	TRBJ1-2	15	-	CASSLRDRTNYGYTF
TRBV5-1	TRBJ1-1	16	-	CASSFQPAGGNTEAFF
TRBV12-3/TRBV12-4	TRBJ1-4	14	-	CASSSPATNEKLFF
TRBV4-2	TRBJ2-1	16	-	CASSHLTGIEDNEQFF
TRBV7-2	TRBJ2-5	14	-	CASSLDGRGETQYF
TRBV19	TRBJ2-1	15	-	CASSTSGGRYNEQFF
TRBV20-1	TRBJ2-1	16	-	CSARLLAGGFYNEQFF
TRBV20-1	TRBJ1-2	13	-	CSAMGLGSYGYTF
TRBV4-3	TRBJ2-1	15	-	CASSRTSGPRNEQFF
TRBV5-1	TRBJ2-1	19	-	CASSLEGQGRRGAYNEQFF
TRBV18	TRBJ2-1	12	-	CASSPPSYEQFF
TRBV30	TRBJ1-4	16	-	CAWSRVLLGANEKLFF
TRBV28	TRBJ1-2	14	-	CASRLRTGSYGYTF
TRBV7-9	TRBJ1-2	15	-	CASSLFRGRDYGYTF
TRBV20-1	TRBJ1-6	14	-	CSARDDRGGSPLHF
TRBV30	TRBJ2-1	15	-	CAWSLAGGPKNEQFF
TRBV21-1	TRBJ1-4	15	-	CASEKGGGPGEKLFF
TRBV7-2	TRBJ2-7	13	-	CASSSGQHREQYF
TRBV5-5	TRBJ2-7	13	-	CASSFTGPYEQYF
TRBV20-1	TRBJ2-2	17	-	CSARRLPGTSGAGELFF
TRBV7-3	TRBJ2-3	15	-	CASSLTFASTDTQYF
TRBV20-1	TRBJ2-1	17	large	CSASGQGGGRSYNEQFF
TRBV5-4	TRBJ2-3	13	-	CASSLYREGLQYF
TRBV7-2	TRBJ2-7	13	-	CASSFWDTNEQYF
TRBV19	TRBJ2-7	14	-	CASSMAGASYEQYF
TRBV20-1	TRBJ2-3	14	-	CSASKAGVKDTQYF
TRBV11-2	TRBJ2-1	13	-	CASSDTGVDEQFF
TRBV24-1	TRBJ2-1	16	-	CATSDATGLLYNEQFF
TRBV2	TRBJ2-2	18	-	CASSEIELGAWDTGELFF